This note documents a single T cell receptor (beta chain) sequence. No antigen is known for it. The ends were cut back, 5 bases at V and 0 bases at J, with 5 bases in the middle. The CDR3 consists of 12 residues. The germline V gene encodes CDR1 MGHRA and CDR2 YSYEKL. These data belong to a study of long-term antiretroviral therapy in people with HIV. Study-wide findings and caveats: Blood collection from about 2004 to 2017 possibly occurred under older ART regimens.

Researchers report immunoSEQ v3.0 was run at survey level. Only in-frame clones appear in the TCRdb table, and some are missing; sequencing was by immunoSEQ multiplex PCR. The table shows roughly 21,000 clones, with about nine tenths occurring only once. Cryopreserved PBMC numbered about 0.9-11 million per sample before DNA extraction. Sequenced here: unsorted PBMCs, sampled 0.2 years before starting antiretroviral therapy. The source of this sequence is a man younger than 35 with HIV. V and J are TRBV4-1 and TRBJ2-7; D gene unclear. The CDR3, as DNA: TGCGCCAGCAGCTCAAGCTCCTACGAGCAGTACTTC. Translation gives CASSSSSYEQYF.